Following are 13 T cell receptor beta chains from one sample sequenced in a study of cytomegalovirus exposure and HLA in healthy donors. Primers for the PCR totalled 60 Vbeta and 13 Jbeta. The table came from immunoSEQ multiplex PCR; TCRdb's copy has only in-frame clones and leaves some out. This table holds 95,000 to 120,000 clones, 70% to 80% found once. Sequenced sample: PBMCs. Source of these receptors: a woman between 40 and 55 years old in good health and CMV-seropositive.

The gene calls are TRBV6-6 and TRBJ1-2; D possibly corresponds to TRBD1 (5 bases). CDR3 length: 12 amino acids. Trimming left V 10 bases short and J 5 bases short, with 14 bases between. Germline V gene lookup returns CDR1 MNHNY and CDR2 SVGAGI (reference sequence). The CDR3 here is CATKEGLYGYTF. The CDR3 DNA follows: TGTGCCACCAAGGAGGGGTTATATGGCTACACCTTC.

The J gene is TRBJ2-3, the V gene TRBV2; D is ambiguous. This CDR3 is 18 amino acids long. CDR1 is SNHLY, CDR2 FYNNEI, per germline. The V and J ends lost 6 bases and 0 bases respectively, with 22 bases between them. This chain's CDR3 is CASSLLPVGGTSTDTQYF. The CDR3 DNA reads TGTGCCAGCAGCCTCCTCCCCGTTGGCGGAACTAGCACAGATACGCAGTATTTT.

J is TRBJ1-4 and V is TRBV27; tentative D call: TRBD1 (5 bases). CDR1 and CDR2 from the germline V gene are MNHEY and SMNVEV (reference sequence). V was shortened by 5 bases and J by 7 bases, with 17 bases between the two germline ends. The CDR3 loop spans 15 amino acids. The CDR3 loop reads CASSGRGAFTEKLFF. The CDR3 nucleotides are TGTGCCAGCAGTGGGAGGGGCGCTTTTACTGAAAAACTGTTTTTT.

The V gene is TRBV5-8, the J gene TRBJ1-1; no clear D gene. Germline V CDR1 and CDR2: SGHTS, YDEGEE. This CDR3 contains 13 residues. The V gene lost 1 base and the J gene lost 3 bases, with 7 bases spanning the gap. The CDR3: CASSLKRDTEAFF. The CDR3 DNA reads as TGTGCCAGCAGCTTGAAGAGGGACACTGAAGCTTTCTTT.

This chain uses TRBV15 with TRBJ1-1, with TRBD1 matching 9 bases. Germline V gene data show CDR1 as LNHNV and CDR2 as YYDKDF (reference sequence). The CDR3 sequence is 13 residues long. V was clipped by 2 bases and J by 8 bases; unmatched bases: 3. CDR3 loop: CATSRTGGSEAFF. CDR3 bases: TGTGCCACCAGCAGAACAGGGGGCTCGGAAGCTTTCTTT. The variable domain in full, with the rest retrieved from reference TRBV15 and TRBJ1-1, is DAMVIQNPRYQVTQFGKPVTLSCSQTLNHNVMYWYQQKSSQAPKLLFHYYDKDFNNEADTPDNFQSRRPNTSFCFLDIRSPGLGDTAMYLCATSRTGGSEAFFGQGTRLTVV.

The chain employs TRBV7-9 and TRBJ1-4, with D perhaps matching TRBD1 (5 bases). Trimming cost V 0 bases and J 5 bases, with 13 bases left between them. The germline V gene encodes CDR1 SEHNR and CDR2 FQNEAQ (reference sequence). This CDR3 contains 16 residues. For the CDR3, the DNA is TGTGCCAGCAGCTTAGCCCTGACAGTCTCAAATGAAAAACTGTTTTTT. It yields the protein CASSLALTVSNEKLFF.

The CDR3 DNA is TGCGCCAGCAGCCAAGTCCGGGGGTATGGCACAGATACGCAGTATTTT. Translated, it gives CASSQVRGYGTDTQYF. This rearrangement joins TRBV4-1 to TRBJ2-3; D may be TRBD2 (6 bases). Germline loops: CDR1 MGHRA, CDR2 YSYEKL. CDR3 size: 16 residues. Trimming removed 1 base from V and 1 base from J, with 12 bases in between.

Regarding this clone: The sample contains more than one DNA sequence encoding this CDR3. V is TRBV6-6 and J is TRBJ1-4; possible D gene TRBD1, 6 bases. The CDR3 is 15 residues long. Germline V gene lookup returns CDR1 MNHNY and CDR2 SVGAGI (reference sequence). The germline V and J ends were trimmed by 2 bases and 8 bases, with 15 bases remaining between them. Here the CDR3 reads CASSYVTGALEKLFF. CDR3 bases: TGTGCCAGCAGTTACGTGACAGGAGCCTTGGAAAAACTGTTTTTT.

V and J are TRBV2 and TRBJ1-6; the match to TRBD1 covers 8 bases. The CDR3 has 13 residues. Germline values: CDR1 SNHLY, CDR2 FYNNEI. Trimming took 7 bases from V and 9 from J; bases not matched to a gene: 5. This CDR3 reads CASNRDRTSPLHF. The CDR3 DNA sequence: TGTGCCAGCAACCGGGACAGGACTTCACCCCTCCACTTT.

The rearrangement links TRBV5-4 to TRBJ2-5, with 9 bases lining up with TRBD1. The V gene end was trimmed by 4 bases and the J gene end by 5 bases; junction bases not matched to a gene: 3. The CDR3 is 13 residues long. Per germline, CDR1 SGHNT and CDR2 YYREEE (reference sequence). CDR3 sequence: CASSAGQGETQYF. For the CDR3, the DNA is TGTGCCAGCAGCGCCGGACAGGGGGAGACCCAGTACTTC.

This sequence joins TRBV2 and TRBJ1-2; TRBD1 agrees at 9 bases. Trimming at V came to 5 bases and at J to 6 bases, leaving 7 bases not matched to a gene. Germline V gene lookup returns CDR1 SNHLY and CDR2 FYNNEI. The CDR3 loop spans 14 amino acids. CDR3 sequence: CASSLQGAKNGYTF. CDR3 nucleotide sequence: TGTGCCAGCAGTTTACAGGGGGCAAAGAATGGCTACACCTTC.

Only one count was recorded for this clone. The rearrangement links TRBV19 to TRBJ1-5; 12 positions agree with TRBD1. The length of the CDR3 is 14 residues. Trimming took 10 bases from V and 6 from J; bases not matched to a gene: 7. Germline CDR1 is LNHDA and CDR2 is SQIVND (reference sequence). The CDR3 DNA reads TGTGCCACTGACGGGACAGGGGGCAGTCAGCCCCAGCATTTT. Residues: CATDGTGGSQPQHF.

This clone was detected once. The chain couples TRBV7-9 to TRBJ2-2; no firm D call. The V end lost 0 bases, the J end lost 8 bases, and 7 bases lay between the germline ends. CDR1 SEHNR and CDR2 FQNEAQ come from the germline V gene (reference sequence). The CDR3 is 13 amino acids. The chain's CDR3 is CASSLAPAGELFF. The CDR3 DNA is TGTGCCAGCAGCTTAGCCCCAGCGGGGGAGCTGTTTTTT.